The source of this T cell receptor (beta chain) is a study of cytotoxic CD8 clonotypes in ibrutinib-treated CLL. Study-wide context: Specimens for response were gathered following a median around a year of therapy, spanning 6 to 36.

Clones were read by immunoSEQ multiplex PCR, and TCRdb kept only the in-frame ones, dropping some. The sample lists 330,000 or so clones; roughly 70% were seen once. Regarding the study as a whole: Sustained-remission and progressing patients were not sampled at matched times. Clonality was higher at ibrutinib response and returned toward baseline at progression. Public clonotypes were uncommon and contracted or stayed stable on treatment.

This clone was recorded a few times. Its antigen is still unknown. The receptor's source is a human donor with chronic lymphocytic leukemia. The sample was PBMCs, taken after 36 months of ibrutinib treatment.

Here the CDR3 reads CASSSPSGYTF. CDR3 coding DNA: TGCGCCAGCAGCTCCCCTAGTGGCTACACCTTC. The chain uses TRBV5-1 and TRBJ1-2; D remains unclear. The ends were cut back, 3 bases at V and 7 bases at J, with 7 bases in the middle. The germline V gene has CDR1 SGHRS and CDR2 YFSETQ. There are 11 residues in the CDR3.